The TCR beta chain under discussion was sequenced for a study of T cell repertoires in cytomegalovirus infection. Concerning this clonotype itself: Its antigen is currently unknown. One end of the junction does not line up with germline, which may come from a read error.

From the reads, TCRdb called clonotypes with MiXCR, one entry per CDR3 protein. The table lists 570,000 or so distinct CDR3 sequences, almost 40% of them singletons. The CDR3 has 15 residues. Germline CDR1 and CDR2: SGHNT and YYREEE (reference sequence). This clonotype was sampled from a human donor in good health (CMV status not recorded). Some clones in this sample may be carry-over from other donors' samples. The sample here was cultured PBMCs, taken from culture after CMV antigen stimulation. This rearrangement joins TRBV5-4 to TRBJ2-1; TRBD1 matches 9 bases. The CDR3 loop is CASRLDRGTFNEQFF. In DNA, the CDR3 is TGTGCCAGCAGATTGGACAGGGGAACGTTCAATGAGCAGTTCTTC.